These T cell receptor beta chains were read from a single sample in a study of blood T cell repertoires in COVID-19. Profiling relied on immunoSEQ multiplex PCR, and the TCRdb table lists in-frame clones only, not all of them. The sample holds 55,000 to 75,000 clones, roughly 82% seen once. Input material: peripheral blood. These receptors were taken from an older man with active COVID-19. CDR3s leave out the opening cysteine and the closing phenylalanine or tryptophan.

>TRBV19|TRBJ2-7
ASSRREGGYEQY
>TRBV30|TRBJ2-5
AWMGALGQETQY
>TRBV7-6|TRBJ2-2
ASSLEPGVAFTGELF
>TRBV27|TRBJ1-1
ASSPTANTEAF
>TRBV6-2/TRBV6-3|TRBJ1-3
ASSYLPGGGGNTIY
>TRBV28|TRBJ1-4
ASSLGAGGPEKLF
>TRBV29-1|TRBJ1-4
SVRMAANEKLF
>TRBV5-4|TRBJ2-7
ASSPSDAGEQY
>TRBV12-3/TRBV12-4|TRBJ1-5
ASSPGPVEPQH
>TRBV4-2|TRBJ2-3
ASSRRHETTDTQY
>TRBV7-9|TRBJ2-1
ASSPPSGSGGEQF
>TRBV30|TRBJ1-5
AWSMTGNSNQPQH
>TRBV27|TRBJ1-5
ASSSLPGQPQH
>TRBV2|TRBJ1-3
ASNRAGAGNTIY
>TRBV28|TRBJ2-3
ASMPPRGTSGSQFTDTQY
>TRBV5-6|TRBJ2-4
ASSPGVAKNIQY
>TRBV19|TRBJ1-2
ASSRGNRGYGYT
>TRBV28|TRBJ1-1
ASSFTGRLWVTEAF
>TRBV27|TRBJ2-7
ASSKVTGHQVGQY